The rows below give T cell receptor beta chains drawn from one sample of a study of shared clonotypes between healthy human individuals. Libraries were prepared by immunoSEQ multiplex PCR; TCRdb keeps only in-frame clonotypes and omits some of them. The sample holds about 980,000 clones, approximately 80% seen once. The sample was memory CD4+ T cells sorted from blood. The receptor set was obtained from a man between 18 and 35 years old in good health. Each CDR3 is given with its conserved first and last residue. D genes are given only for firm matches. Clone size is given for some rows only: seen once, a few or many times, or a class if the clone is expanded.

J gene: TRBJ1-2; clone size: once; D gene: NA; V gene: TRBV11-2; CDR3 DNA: TGTGCCAGCAGCCACACCTTCAGGGGCCCCTATGGCTACACCTTC; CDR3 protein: CASSHTFRGPYGYTF
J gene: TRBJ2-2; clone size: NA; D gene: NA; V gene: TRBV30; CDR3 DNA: TGTGCCTGGAGTAGAGGGTCGGGGGAGCTGTTTTTT; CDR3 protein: CAWSRGSGELFF
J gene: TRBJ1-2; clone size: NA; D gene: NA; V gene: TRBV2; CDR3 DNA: TGTGCCAGCAGGACCGACAGGTCTGGGTATGGCTACACCTTC; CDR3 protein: CASRTDRSGYGYTF
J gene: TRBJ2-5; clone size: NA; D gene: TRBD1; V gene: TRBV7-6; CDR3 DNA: TGTGCCAGCAGAGCGCTGACAGGGAAAGAGACCCAGTACTTC; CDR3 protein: CASRALTGKETQYF
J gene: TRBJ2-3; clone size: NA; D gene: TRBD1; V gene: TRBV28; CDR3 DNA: TGTGCCAGCAGTTCCCCCACAGGGGTGAGCACAGATACGCAGTATTTT; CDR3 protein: CASSSPTGVSTDTQYF
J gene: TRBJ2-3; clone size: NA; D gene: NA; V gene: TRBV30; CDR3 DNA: TGTGCCTGGCGCGTGGGGGTCCACATTAGCACAGATACGCAGTATTTT; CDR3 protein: CAWRVGVHISTDTQYF
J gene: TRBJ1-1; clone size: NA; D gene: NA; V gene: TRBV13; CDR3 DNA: TGTGCCAGCAGTGGACCGACTAGTAGAACTGAAGCTTTCTTT; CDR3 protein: CASSGPTSRTEAFF
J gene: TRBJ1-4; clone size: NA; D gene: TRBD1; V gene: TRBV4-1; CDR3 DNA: TGCGCCAGCAGCCAGAGACAGGGAAATGAAAAACTGTTTTTT; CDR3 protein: CASSQRQGNEKLFF
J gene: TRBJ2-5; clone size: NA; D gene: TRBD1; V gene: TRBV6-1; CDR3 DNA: TGTGCCAGCAGTAAAGCCGGGACAGGAAATATGCAGACCCAGTACTTC; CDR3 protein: CASSKAGTGNMQTQYF
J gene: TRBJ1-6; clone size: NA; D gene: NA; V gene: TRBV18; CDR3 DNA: TGTGCCAGCTCACCTACCCCAGGTGGAGGGGTGGGTTCACCCCTCCACTTT; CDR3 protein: CASSPTPGGGVGSPLHF
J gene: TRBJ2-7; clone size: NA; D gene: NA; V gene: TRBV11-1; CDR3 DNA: TGTGCCAGCAGCTTAGCGGGCAGACACGAGCAGTACTTC; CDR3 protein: CASSLAGRHEQYF
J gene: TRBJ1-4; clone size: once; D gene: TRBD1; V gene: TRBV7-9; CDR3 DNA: TGTGCCAGCAGCCCATCGTCGGGGACAGGGGCTAATGAAAAACTGTTTTTT; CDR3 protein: CASSPSSGTGANEKLFF
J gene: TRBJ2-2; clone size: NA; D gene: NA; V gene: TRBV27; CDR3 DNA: TGTGCCAGCAGTTTAGTGGGCAGGTGGAACACCGGGGAGCTGTTTTTT; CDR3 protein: CASSLVGRWNTGELFF
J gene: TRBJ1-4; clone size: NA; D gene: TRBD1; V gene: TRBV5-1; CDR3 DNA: TGCGCCAGCAGCACCGGGACAGGGGGAAGCGTTAATGAAAAACTGTTTTTT; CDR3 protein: CASSTGTGGSVNEKLFF
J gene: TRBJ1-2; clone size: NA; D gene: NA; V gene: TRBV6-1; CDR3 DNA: TGTGCCAGCACCCCTGGGCAGGGAACCTATGGCTACACCTTC; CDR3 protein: CASTPGQGTYGYTF
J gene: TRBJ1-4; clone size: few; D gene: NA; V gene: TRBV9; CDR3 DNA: TGTGCCAGCAGCCCCCGCAAGGGAATGGCTAATGAAAAACTGTTTTTT; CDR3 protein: CASSPRKGMANEKLFF
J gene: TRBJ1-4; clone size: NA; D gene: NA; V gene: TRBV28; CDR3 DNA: TGTGCCAGCAGTTTTGAGCGCCTAGGAGAAAAACTGTTTTTT; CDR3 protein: CASSFERLGEKLFF
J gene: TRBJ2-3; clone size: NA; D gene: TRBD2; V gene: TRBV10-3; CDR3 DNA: TGTGCCATCACCCAAACTAGCGGGGGGGATATTAGCACAGATACGCAGTATTTT; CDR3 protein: CAITQTSGGDISTDTQYF
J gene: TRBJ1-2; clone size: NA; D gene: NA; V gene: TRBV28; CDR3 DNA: TGTGCCAGTTCAATCGGACCGACCCACTATGGCTACACCTTC; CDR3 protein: CASSIGPTHYGYTF
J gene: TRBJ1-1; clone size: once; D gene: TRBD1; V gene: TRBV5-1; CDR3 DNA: TGCGCCAGCAGCCCCCGTACAGGGGAAAGGACTGAAGCTTTCTTT; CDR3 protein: CASSPRTGERTEAFF
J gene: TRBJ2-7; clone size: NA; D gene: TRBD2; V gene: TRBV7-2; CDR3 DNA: TGTGCCAGCAGCTTTGGGACTAGCGACGAGCAGTACTTC; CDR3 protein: CASSFGTSDEQYF
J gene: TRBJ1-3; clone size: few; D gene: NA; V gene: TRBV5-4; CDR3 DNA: TGTGCCAGCAGCTTGGACGGATTTGGAAACACCATATATTTT; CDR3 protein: CASSLDGFGNTIYF
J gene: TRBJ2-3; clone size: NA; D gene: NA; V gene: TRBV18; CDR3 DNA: TGTGCCAGCTCACCACCCGGGAGAGGTGCAGATACGCAGTATTTT; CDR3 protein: CASSPPGRGADTQYF
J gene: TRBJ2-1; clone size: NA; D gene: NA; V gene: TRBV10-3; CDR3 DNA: TGTGCCATCAGTGAGTCGGATAGTGCTGGCAATGAGCAGTTCTTC; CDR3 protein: CAISESDSAGNEQFF
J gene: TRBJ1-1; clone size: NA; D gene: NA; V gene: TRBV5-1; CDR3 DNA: TGCGCCAGCAGCATTGACGGCCGCCGGGCTTTCTTT; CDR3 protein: CASSIDGRRAFF
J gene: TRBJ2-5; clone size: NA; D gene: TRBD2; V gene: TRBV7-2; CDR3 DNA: TGTGCCAGCAGCTTAGGGATAGGACTAGAACAAGAGACCCAGTACTTC; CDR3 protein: CASSLGIGLEQETQYF
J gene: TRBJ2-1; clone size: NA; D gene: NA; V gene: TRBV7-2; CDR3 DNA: TGTGCCAGCAGCTTAGTTCTGGGCGGGAACGAGCAGTTCTTC; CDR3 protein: CASSLVLGGNEQFF
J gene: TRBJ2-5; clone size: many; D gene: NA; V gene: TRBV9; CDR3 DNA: TGTGCCAGCAGCCCAGCAGGGGCCCCTCTCCAAGAGACCCAGTACTTC; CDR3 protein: CASSPAGAPLQETQYF
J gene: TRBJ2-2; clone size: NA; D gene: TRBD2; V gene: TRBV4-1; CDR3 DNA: TGCGCCAGCAGCCTGAGGACTAGCGGGGGGCCCGCGAACACCGGGGAGCTGTTTTTT; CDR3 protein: CASSLRTSGGPANTGELFF
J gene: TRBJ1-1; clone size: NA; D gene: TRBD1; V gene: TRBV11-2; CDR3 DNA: TGTGCCAGCAGGCCGGGACAGGGGAACACTGAAGCTTTCTTT; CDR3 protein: CASRPGQGNTEAFF
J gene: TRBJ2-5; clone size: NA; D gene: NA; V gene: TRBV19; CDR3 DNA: TGTGCCAGTAGTATGCAGCAGGGGGAGACCCAGTACTTC; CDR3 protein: CASSMQQGETQYF
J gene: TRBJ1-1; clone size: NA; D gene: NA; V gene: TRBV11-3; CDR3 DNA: TGTGCCAGCAGCTTAGATGGGCAATGGGGCAGTGAAGCTTTCTTT; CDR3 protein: CASSLDGQWGSEAFF
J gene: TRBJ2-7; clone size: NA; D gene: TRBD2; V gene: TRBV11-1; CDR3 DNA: TGTGCCAGCAGCACGGGGGGTTGGGGCTCCTACGAGCAGTACTTC; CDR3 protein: CASSTGGWGSYEQYF
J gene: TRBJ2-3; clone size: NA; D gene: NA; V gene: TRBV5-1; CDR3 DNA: TGCGCCAGCAGAGTATTTGGGGCAGGCACAGATACGCAGTATTTT; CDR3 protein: CASRVFGAGTDTQYF
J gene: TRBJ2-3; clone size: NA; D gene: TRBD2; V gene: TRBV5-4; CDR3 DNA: TGTGCCAGCAGCCCGCAGGGCGGGAGGGGGACAGATACGCAGTATTTT; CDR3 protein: CASSPQGGRGTDTQYF
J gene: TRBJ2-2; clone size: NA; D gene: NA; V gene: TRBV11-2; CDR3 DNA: TGTGCCAGCAGCTTAGATGGGCCAGGGCGTCACATTTTTTTC; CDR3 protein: CASSLDGPGRHIFF
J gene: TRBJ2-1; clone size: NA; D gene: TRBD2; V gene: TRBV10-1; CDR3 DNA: TGCGCCAGCAGTGAGTCGGGTAGCGGGGCTTACAATGAGCAGTTCTTC; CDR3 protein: CASSESGSGAYNEQFF
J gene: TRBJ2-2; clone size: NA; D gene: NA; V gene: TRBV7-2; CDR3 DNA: TGTGCCAGCAGCCCACTTAGAGGGGGTATCGGGGAGCTGTTTTTT; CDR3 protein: CASSPLRGGIGELFF
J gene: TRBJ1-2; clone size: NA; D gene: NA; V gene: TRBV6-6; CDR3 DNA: TGTGCCAGCAGCTCCCGGGTCCCGGCGGACTATGGCTACACCTTC; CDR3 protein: CASSSRVPADYGYTF